This T cell receptor (beta chain) originates from a study of CD4 T cells in relation to SARS-CoV-2 and coronaviruses. With regard to this clone: The antigen is undetermined.

The CDR3 covers 16 residues. The germline V gene has CDR1 SGHRS and CDR2 YFSETQ. Trimming cost V 7 bases and J 2 bases; bases outside gene matches: 7. The unexposed donors gave CD4+ T cells in about 2010-2019, prior to COVID-19. After about 11 days of culture, CD4+ T cells were isolated. Unexposed-donor CD4+ T cells were probed with SARS-CoV-2 S/N and four cold-coronavirus spikes, cells permitting. Some clones are missing from TCRdb's copy, which holds only in-frame ones; the method was immunoSEQ multiplex PCR. There are nearly 20,000 clones in the sample; 80% to 85% occur only once, and roughly 10% lies in the top ten.

The TCR comes from a human donor in good health. The chain uses TRBV5-1 and TRBJ2-5, with 14 bases aligning to TRBD2. Source material: CD4+ T cells from PBMCs, cultured in vitro. The CDR3 protein is CASRGLAGGGQETQYF. The CDR3 DNA reads as TGCGCCAGCCGCGGACTAGCGGGAGGTGGGCAAGAGACCCAGTACTTC.